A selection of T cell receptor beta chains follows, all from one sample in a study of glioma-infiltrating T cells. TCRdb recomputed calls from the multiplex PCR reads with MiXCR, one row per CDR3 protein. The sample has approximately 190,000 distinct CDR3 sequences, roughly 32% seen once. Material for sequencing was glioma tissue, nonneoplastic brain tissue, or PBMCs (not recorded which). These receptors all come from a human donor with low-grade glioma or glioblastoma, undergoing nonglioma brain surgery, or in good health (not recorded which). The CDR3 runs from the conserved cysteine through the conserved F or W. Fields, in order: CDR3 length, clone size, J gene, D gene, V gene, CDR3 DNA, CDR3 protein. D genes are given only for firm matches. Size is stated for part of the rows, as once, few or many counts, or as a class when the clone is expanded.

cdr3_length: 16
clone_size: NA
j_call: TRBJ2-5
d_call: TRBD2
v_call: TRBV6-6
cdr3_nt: TGTGCCAGAGTCCCAATGGGGACTAGCGGTCAAGAGGCCCAGTACTTC
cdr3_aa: CARVPMGTSGQEAQYF

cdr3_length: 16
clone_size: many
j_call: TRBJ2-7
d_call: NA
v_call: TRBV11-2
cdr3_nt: TGTGCCAGCAGCTTATCAAGCTTCACGGTCTCCTACGAGCAGTACTTC
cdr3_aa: CASSLSSFTVSYEQYF

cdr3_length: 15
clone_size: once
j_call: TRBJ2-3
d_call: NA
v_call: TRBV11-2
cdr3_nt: TGTGCCAGCAGCGGTAGCGACCAAAACACAGATACGCAGTATTTT
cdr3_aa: CASSGSDQNTDTQYF

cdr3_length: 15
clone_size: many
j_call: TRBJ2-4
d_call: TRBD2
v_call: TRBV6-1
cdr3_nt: TGTGCCAGCACCGACGGGGTAGCGGGGAGGAACATTCAGTACTTC
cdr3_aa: CASTDGVAGRNIQYF

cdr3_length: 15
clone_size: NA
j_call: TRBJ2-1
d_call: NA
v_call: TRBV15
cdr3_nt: TGTGCCACCAGAAGAGATAAAGCCGACTACAATGAGCAGTTCTTC
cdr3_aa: CATRRDKADYNEQFF

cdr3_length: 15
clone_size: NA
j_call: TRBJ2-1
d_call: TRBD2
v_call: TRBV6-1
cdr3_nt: TGTGCCAGCAGCACTACTAGCGGGAGAAAAAATGAGCAGTTCTTC
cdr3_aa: CASSTTSGRKNEQFF

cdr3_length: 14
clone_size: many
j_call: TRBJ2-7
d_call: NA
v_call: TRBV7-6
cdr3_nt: TGTGCCAGCAGCTTCAGTGATAGCTCCTACGAGCAGTACTTC
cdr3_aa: CASSFSDSSYEQYF

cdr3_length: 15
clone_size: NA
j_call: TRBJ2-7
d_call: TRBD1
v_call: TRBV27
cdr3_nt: TGTGCCAGCAGTTTAAGGGCGGACAGGGGGTACGAGCAGTACTTC
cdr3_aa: CASSLRADRGYEQYF

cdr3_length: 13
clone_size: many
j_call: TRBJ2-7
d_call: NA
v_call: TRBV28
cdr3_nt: TGTGCCAGCAGTTTCATGAGCTCCTACGAGCAGTACTTC
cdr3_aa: CASSFMSSYEQYF

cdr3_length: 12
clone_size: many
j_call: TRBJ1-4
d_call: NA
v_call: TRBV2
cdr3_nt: TGTGCCAGCAGGGTATTTAATGAAAAACTGTTTTTT
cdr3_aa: CASRVFNEKLFF

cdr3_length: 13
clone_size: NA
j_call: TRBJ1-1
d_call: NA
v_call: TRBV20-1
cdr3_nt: TGCAGTGCTAGGGGTAGTCTGAGGATTGAAGCTTTCTTT
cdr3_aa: CSARGSLRIEAFF

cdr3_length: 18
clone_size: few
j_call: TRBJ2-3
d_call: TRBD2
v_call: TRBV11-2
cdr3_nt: TGTGCCAGCAGCCCACTCTCGACTAGCGGGAGGTCCGGAGATACGCAGTATTTT
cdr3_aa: CASSPLSTSGRSGDTQYF

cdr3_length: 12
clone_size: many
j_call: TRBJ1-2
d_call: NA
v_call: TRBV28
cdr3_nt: TGTGCCATCGAGGCAAATTACTATGGCTACACCTTC
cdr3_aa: CAIEANYYGYTF

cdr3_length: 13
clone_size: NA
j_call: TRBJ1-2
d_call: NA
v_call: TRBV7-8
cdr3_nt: TGTGCCAGCAGCACCTGGACAGCGAGGGGCTACACCTTC
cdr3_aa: CASSTWTARGYTF

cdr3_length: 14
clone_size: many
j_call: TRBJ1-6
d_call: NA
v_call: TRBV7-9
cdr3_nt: TGTGCCAGCAGTTTAATTGGGGGTGGTTCACCCCTCCACTTT
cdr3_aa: CASSLIGGGSPLHF

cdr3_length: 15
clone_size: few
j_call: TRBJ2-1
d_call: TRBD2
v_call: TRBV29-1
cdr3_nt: TGCAGCGTCGGACTAGCGGGAGGGCCTATCAATGAGCAGTTCTTC
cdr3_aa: CSVGLAGGPINEQFF

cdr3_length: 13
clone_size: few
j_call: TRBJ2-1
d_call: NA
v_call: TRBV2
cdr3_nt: TGTGCCAGCAGGGAGGACAGTAACAATGAGCAGTTCTTC
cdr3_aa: CASREDSNNEQFF

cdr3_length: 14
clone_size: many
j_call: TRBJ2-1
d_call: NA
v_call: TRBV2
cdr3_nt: TGTGCCAGCACGGTAAGCGGCCCATACAATGAGCAGTTCTTC
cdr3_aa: CASTVSGPYNEQFF

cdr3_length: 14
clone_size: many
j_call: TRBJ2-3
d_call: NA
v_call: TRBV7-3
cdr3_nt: TGTGCCAGCAGCACCCCTGGCCGGACAGATACGCAGTATTTT
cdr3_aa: CASSTPGRTDTQYF

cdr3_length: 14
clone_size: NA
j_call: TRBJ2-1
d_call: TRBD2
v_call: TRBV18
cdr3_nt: TGTGCCAGCTCACCGGGCGGGAGGGCCAATGAGCAGTTCTTC
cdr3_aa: CASSPGGRANEQFF

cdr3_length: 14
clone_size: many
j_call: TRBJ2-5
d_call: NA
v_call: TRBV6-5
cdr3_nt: TGTGCCAGCAGTTACTCGAAGGGGGGAGAGACCCAGTACTTC
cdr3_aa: CASSYSKGGETQYF

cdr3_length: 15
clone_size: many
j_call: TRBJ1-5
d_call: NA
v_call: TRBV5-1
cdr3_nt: TGCGCCAGCAGCTTGGGGGACGGGACGAATCAGCCCCAGCATTTT
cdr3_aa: CASSLGDGTNQPQHF

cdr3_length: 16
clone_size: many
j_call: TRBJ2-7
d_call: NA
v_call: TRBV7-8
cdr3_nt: TGTGCCAGCAGCTTTACTTTAGGGACTCCACCCTACGAGCAGTACTTC
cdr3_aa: CASSFTLGTPPYEQYF

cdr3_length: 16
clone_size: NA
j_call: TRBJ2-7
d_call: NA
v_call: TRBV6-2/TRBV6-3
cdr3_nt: TGCTCCAGCACACTTATAAGGGCGGACGGAACCTACGAGCAGTACTTC
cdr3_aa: CSSTLIRADGTYEQYF

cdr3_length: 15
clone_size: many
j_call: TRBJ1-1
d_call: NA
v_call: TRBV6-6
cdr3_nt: TGTGCCAGCAGTTACTCGGAGGGTTGGAACACTGAAGCTTTCTTT
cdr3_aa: CASSYSEGWNTEAFF

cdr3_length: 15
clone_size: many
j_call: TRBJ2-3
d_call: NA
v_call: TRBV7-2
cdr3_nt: TGTGCCAGCAGCTCTGCTCTCGAAGGCACAGATACGCAGTATTTT
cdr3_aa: CASSSALEGTDTQYF

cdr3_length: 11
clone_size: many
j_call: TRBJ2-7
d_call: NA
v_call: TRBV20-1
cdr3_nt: TGCAGTGTCCTAATTGGGCACGAGCAGTACTTC
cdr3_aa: CSVLIGHEQYF

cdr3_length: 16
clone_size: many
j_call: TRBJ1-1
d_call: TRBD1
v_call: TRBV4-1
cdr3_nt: TGCGCCAGCAGCCATATCTTAGACAGGGAGAACACTGAAGCTTTCTTT
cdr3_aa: CASSHILDRENTEAFF

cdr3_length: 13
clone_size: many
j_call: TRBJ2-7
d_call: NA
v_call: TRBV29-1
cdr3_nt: TGCAGCGTCGGTGTGAATGGGGGCCACGAGCAGTACTTC
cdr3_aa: CSVGVNGGHEQYF

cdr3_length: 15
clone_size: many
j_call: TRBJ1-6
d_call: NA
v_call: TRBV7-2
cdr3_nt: TGTGCCAGCAGCTTATGGGGGGAGGGTAATTCACCCCTCCACTTT
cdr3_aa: CASSLWGEGNSPLHF

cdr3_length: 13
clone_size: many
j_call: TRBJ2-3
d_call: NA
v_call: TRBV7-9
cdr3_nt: TGTGCCAGCAGCTTAGTGGGGCCAGATACGCAGTATTTT
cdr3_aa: CASSLVGPDTQYF

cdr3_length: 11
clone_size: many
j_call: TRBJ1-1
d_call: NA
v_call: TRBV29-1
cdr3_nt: TGCAGCGGTCGGGGTGGCACTGAAGCTTTCTTT
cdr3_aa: CSGRGGTEAFF

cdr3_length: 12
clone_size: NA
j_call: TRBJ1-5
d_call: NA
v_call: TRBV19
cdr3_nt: TGTGCCAGTAGTATACCCTCTCAGCCCCAGCATTTT
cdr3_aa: CASSIPSQPQHF

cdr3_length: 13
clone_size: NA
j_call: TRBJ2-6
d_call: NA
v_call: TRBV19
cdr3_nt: TGTGCCACCCTAGCTGGGGGTGACAACGTCCTGACTTTC
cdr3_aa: CATLAGGDNVLTF

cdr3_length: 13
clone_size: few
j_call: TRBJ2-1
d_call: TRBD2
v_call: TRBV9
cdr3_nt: TGTGCCAGCAGCGTCATAGCGGGAAATGAGCAGTTCTTC
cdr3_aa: CASSVIAGNEQFF

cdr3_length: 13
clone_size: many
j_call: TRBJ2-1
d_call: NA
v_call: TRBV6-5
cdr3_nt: TGTGCCAGCAGTTACCCTGGCGGTGCTGAGCAGTTCTTC
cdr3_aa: CASSYPGGAEQFF

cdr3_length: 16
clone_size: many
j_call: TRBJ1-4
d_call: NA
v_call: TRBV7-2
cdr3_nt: TGTGCCAGCAGCATCAGACAGGTCGCAACTAATGAAAAACTGTTTTTT
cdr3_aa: CASSIRQVATNEKLFF

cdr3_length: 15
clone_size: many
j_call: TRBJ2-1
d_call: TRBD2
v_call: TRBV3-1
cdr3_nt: TGTGCCAGCAGCCAGACGGGAGGCCGTTACAATGAGCAGTTCTTC
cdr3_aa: CASSQTGGRYNEQFF

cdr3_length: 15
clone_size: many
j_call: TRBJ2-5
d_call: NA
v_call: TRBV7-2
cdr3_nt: TGTGCCAGCAGCTTATTTCCGGACCGACAAGAGACCCAGTACTTC
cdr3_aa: CASSLFPDRQETQYF

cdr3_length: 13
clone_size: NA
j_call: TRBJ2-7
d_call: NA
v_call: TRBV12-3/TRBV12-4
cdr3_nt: TGTGCCAGCAGTTTAGTGCCCTACAATGAGCAGTTGTTC
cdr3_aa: CASSLVPYNEQLF

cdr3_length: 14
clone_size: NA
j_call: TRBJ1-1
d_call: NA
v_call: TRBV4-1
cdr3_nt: TGCGCCAGCAGCCCGGGACAATCGGGCACTGAAGCTTTCTTT
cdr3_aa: CASSPGQSGTEAFF

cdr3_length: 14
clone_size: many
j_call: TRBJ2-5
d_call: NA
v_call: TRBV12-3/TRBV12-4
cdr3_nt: TGTGCCAGCAGTTTGGGGACGGCACCGTGGACCCAGTACTTC
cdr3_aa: CASSLGTAPWTQYF

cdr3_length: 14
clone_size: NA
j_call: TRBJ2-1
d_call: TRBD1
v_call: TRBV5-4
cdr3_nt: TGTGCCAGCAGCTTGGACAGGGGGCGGGATGAGCAGTTCTTC
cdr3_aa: CASSLDRGRDEQFF

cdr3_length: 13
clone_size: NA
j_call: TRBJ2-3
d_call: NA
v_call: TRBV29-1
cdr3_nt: TGCAGCGGCCTAAACGTCGCGGCAGATACGAAGTATTTT
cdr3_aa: CSGLNVAADTKYF

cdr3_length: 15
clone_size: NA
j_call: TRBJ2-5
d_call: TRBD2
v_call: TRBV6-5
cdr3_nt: TGTGACACCATGTATAGCGGGACGGCATCTCGGACCCAGTACTTC
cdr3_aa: CDTMYSGTASRTQYF

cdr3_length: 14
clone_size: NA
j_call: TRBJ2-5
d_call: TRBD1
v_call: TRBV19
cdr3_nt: TGTGCCAGTAGTTCACAGGGGGCGCATCAGACCCAGTACTTC
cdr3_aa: CASSSQGAHQTQYF

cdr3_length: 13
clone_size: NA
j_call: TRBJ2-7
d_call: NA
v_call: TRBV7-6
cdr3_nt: TGTGCCAGCAGCGCCGCCGAGTATGACGAGCAGTACTTC
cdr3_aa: CASSAAEYDEQYF

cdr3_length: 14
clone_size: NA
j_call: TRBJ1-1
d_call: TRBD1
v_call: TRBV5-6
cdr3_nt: TGTGCCAGCAACAATCAGGGGGCGAACACTGAAGCTTTCTTT
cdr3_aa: CASNNQGANTEAFF

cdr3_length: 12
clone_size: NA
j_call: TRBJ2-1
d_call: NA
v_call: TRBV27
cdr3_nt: TGTGCCAGCAGCTGGGACGGCTATGAGCAGTTCTTC
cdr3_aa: CASSWDGYEQFF

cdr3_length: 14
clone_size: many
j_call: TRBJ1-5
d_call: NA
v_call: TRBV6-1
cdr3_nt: TGTGCCAGCAGGGGCTGGGATAGCAATCAGCCCCAGCATTTT
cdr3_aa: CASRGWDSNQPQHF

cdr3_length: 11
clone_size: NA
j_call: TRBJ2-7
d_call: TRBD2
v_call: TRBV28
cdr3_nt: TGTGCCAGCGGAGCGGGGGTCGATCAGTACTTC
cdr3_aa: CASGAGVDQYF

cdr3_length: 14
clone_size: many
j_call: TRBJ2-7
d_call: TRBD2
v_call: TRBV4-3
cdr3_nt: TGCGCCAGCAGCCAAGGAGCGGGAGCCTACGAGCAGTACTTC
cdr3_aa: CASSQGAGAYEQYF

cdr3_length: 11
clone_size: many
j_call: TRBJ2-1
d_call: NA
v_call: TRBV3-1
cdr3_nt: TGTGCCAGCAGCCTCATAGATGAGCAGTTCTTC
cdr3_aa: CASSLIDEQFF

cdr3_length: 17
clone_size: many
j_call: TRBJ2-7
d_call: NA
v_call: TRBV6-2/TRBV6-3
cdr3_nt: TGTGCCAGCAGTTACTCGGGGCTTGCCGGACGTTCCTACGAGCAGTACTTC
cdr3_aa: CASSYSGLAGRSYEQYF

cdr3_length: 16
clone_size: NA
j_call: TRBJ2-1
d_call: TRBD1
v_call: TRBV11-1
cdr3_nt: TGTGCCAGCAGCTCGAGACAGGGAGAATCCTACAATGAGCAGTTCTTC
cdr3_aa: CASSSRQGESYNEQFF

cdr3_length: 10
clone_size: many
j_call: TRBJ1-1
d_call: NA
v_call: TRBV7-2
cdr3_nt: TGTGCCAGCAGCTTATCGGGGGCTTTCTTT
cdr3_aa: CASSLSGAFF

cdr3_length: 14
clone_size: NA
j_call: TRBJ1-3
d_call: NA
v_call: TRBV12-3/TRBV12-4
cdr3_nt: TGTGCCAGCGGCCGGGAAGTCTCTGGAAACAAGATATATTTT
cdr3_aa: CASGREVSGNKIYF